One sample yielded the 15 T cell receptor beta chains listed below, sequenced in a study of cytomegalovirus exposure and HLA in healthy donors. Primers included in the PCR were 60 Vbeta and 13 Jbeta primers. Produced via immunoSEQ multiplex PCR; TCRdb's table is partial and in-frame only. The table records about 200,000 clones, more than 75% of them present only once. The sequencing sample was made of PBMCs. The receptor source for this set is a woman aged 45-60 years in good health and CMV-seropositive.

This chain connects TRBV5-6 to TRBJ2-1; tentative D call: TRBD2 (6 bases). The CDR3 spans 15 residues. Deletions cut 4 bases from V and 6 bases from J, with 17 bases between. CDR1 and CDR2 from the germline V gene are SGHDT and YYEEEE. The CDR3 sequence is CASSRLSSATNEQFF. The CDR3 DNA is TGTGCCAGCAGCAGGCTCTCTAGCGCGACCAATGAGCAGTTCTTC.

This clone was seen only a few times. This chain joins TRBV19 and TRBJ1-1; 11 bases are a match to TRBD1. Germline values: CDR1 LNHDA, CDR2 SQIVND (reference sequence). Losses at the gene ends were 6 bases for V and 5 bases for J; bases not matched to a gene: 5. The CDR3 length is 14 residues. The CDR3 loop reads CASREDRGPTEAFF. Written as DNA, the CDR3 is TGTGCCAGTAGGGAGGACAGGGGGCCAACTGAAGCTTTCTTT. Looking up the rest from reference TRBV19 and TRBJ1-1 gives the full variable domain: DGGITQSPKYLFRKEGQNVTLSCEQNLNHDAMYWYRQDPGQGLRLIYYSQIVNDFQKGDIAEGYSVSREKKESFPLTVTSAQKNPTAFYLCASREDRGPTEAFFGQGTRLTVV.

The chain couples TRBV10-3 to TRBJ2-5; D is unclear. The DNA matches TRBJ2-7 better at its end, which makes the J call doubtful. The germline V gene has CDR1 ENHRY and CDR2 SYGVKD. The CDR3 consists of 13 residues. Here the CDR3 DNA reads TGTGCCATATCGGAAGGCGACTCCTACGAGCAGTACTTC. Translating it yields CAISEGDSYEQYF.

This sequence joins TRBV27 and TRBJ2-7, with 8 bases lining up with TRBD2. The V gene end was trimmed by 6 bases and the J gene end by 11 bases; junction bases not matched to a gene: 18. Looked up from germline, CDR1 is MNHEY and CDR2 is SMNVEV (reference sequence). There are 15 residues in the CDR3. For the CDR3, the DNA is TGTGCCAGCAGAATTACACCGGGACTAGTGGAGGCGGAGTACTTC. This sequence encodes CASRITPGLVEAEYF.

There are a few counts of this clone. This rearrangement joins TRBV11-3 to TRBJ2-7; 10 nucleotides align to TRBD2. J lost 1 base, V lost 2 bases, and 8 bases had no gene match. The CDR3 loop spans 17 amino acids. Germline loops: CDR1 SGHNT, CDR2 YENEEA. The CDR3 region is CASSLLAGEPDSYEQYF. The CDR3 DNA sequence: TGTGCCAGCAGCTTACTAGCGGGAGAACCCGATTCCTACGAGCAGTACTTC.

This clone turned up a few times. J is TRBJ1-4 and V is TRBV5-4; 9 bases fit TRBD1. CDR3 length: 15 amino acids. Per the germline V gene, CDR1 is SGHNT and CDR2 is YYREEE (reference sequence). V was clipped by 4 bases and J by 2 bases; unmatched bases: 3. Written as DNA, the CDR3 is TGTGCCAGCAGCCACGACAGGGGGACTAATGAAAAACTGTTTTTT. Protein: CASSHDRGTNEKLFF.

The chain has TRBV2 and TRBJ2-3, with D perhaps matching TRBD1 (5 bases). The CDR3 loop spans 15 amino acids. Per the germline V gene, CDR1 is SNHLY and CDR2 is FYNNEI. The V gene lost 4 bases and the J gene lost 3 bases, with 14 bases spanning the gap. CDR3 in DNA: TGTGCCAGCAGTGCACAGGCAATGGAGACAGATACGCAGTATTTT. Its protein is CASSAQAMETDTQYF. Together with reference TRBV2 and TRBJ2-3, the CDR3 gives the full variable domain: EPEVTQTPSHQVTQMGQEVILRCVPISNHLYFYWYRQILGQKVEFLVSFYNNEISEKSEIFDDQFSVERPDGSNFTLKIRSTKLEDSAMYFCASSAQAMETDTQYFGPGTRLTVL.

The CDR3 sequence is CASSRGGSSNQPQHF. The CDR3, as DNA: TGTGCCAGCAGTCGAGGTGGGAGTAGCAATCAGCCCCAGCATTTT. The chain links TRBV6-5 to TRBJ1-5; the D is unclear. Trimming left V 5 bases short and J 0 bases short, with 11 bases between. The CDR3 runs 15 residues. Germline V gene lookup returns CDR1 MNHEY and CDR2 SVGAGI.

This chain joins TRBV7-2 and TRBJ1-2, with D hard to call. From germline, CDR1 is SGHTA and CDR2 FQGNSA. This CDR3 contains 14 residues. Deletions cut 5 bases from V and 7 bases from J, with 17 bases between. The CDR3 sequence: CASSEHGSLGGYTF. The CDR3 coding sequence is TGTGCCAGCAGCGAGCACGGGTCCCTAGGTGGCTACACCTTC.

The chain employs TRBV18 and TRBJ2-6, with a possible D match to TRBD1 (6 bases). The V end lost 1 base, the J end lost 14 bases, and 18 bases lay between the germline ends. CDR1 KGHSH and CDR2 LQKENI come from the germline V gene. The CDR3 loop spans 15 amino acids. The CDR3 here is CASSPQGTTLSFLTF. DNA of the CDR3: TGTGCCAGCTCACCACAGGGGACAACTCTTAGCTTCCTGACTTTC.

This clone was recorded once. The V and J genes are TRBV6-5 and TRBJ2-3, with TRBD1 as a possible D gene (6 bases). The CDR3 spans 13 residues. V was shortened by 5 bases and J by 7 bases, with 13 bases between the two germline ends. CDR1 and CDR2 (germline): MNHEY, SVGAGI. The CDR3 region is CASSPEGDYTQYF. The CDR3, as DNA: TGTGCCAGCAGTCCCGAGGGGGATTATACGCAGTATTTT.

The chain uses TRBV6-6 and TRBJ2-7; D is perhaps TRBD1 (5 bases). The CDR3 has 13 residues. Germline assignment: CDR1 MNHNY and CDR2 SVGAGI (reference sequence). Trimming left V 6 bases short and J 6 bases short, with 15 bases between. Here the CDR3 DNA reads TGTGCCAGCAGCCGTGGTCCAGGGTCCGAGCAGTACTTC. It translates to CASSRGPGSEQYF.

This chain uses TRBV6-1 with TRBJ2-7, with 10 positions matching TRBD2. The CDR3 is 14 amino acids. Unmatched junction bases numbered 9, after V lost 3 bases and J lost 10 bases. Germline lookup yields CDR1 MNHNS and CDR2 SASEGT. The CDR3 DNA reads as TGTGCCAGCAGTGATTGGGGACTAGCGCTCCATCAGTACTTC. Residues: CASSDWGLALHQYF.

CDR3 in amino acids: CASSSTVGQVYGYTF. In DNA, the CDR3 is TGCGCCAGCAGCTCTACCGTCGGACAGGTCTATGGCTACACCTTC. The genes are TRBV5-1 and TRBJ1-2; 7 bases line up with TRBD1. This CDR3 has 15 residues. V lost 3 bases and J lost 4; bases outside the gene matches: 9. CDR1 and CDR2 (germline): SGHRS, YFSETQ. The full variable domain, with the rest looked up from reference TRBV5-1 and TRBJ1-2, is KAGVTQTPRYLIKTRGQQVTLSCSPISGHRSVSWYQQTPGQGLQFLFEYFSETQRNKGNFPGRFSGRQFSNSRSEMNVSTLELGDSALYLCASSSTVGQVYGYTFGSGTRLTVV.

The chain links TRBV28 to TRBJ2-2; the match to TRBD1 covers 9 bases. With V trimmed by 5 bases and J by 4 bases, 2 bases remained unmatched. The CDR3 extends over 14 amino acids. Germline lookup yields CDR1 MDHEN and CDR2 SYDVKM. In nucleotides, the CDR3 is TGTGCCAGCAGTCAGACAGGGGGCACCGGGGAGCTGTTTTTT. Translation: CASSQTGGTGELFF. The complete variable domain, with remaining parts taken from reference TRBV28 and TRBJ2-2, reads DVKVTQSSRYLVKRTGEKVFLECVQDMDHENMFWYRQDPGLGLRLIYFSYDVKMKEKGDIPEGYSVSREKKERFSLILESASTNQTSMYLCASSQTGGTGELFFGEGSRLTVL.